Here is one T cell receptor (beta chain) with its context. Its matching antigen is unknown. Looked up from germline, CDR1 is SGHVS and CDR2 is FQNEAQ. V lost 2 bases, J lost 7 bases, and 12 bases lay in between. CDR3 length: 14 residues. This record comes from a study of cytomegalovirus exposure and HLA in healthy donors. Study-level results: TCR beta V- and J-gene trimming was later associated with a missense DCLRE1C variant. In a later analysis, HLA-associated TCR beta chains were more clonally expanded than equally common others.

It was with 60 Vbeta and 13 Jbeta primers that the PCR ran. The method was immunoSEQ multiplex PCR; TCRdb's version includes in-frame clones alone and lacks a portion of them. This sample has about 150,000 clones; approximately 69% occur once, and the top ten carry about 2%. This chain connects TRBV7-8 to TRBJ1-5; possibly TRBD1 for D (6 bases). The receptor was isolated from a man younger than 45 in good health and CMV-seronegative. Sequencing input: PBMCs. The CDR3 protein is CASSLQQGSQPQHF. In DNA form, the CDR3 reads TGTGCCAGCAGCTTACAACAGGGCAGCCAGCCCCAGCATTTT.